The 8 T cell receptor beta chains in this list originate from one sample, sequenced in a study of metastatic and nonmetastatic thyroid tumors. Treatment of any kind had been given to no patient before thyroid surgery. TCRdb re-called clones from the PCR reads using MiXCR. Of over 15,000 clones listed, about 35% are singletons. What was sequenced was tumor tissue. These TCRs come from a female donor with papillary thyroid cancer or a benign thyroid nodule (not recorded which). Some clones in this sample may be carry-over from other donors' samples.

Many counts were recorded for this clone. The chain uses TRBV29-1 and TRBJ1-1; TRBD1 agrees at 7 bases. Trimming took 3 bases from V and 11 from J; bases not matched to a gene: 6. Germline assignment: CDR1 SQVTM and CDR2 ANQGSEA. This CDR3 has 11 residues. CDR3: CSVDRQGEAFF. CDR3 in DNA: TGCAGCGTTGACAGACAGGGAGAGGCTTTCTTT.

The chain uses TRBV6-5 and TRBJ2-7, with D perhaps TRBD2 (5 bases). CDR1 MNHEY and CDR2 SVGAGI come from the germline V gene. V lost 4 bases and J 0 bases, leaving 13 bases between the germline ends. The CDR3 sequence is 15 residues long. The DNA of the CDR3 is TGTGCCAGCAGTTCTTCCTGGGGAGCCTCCTACGAGCAGTACTTC. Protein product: CASSSSWGASYEQYF.

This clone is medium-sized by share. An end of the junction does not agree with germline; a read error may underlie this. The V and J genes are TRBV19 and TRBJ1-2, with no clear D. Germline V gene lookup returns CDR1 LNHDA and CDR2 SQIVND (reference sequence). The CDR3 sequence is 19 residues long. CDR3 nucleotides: TGTGCCAGTAGTATGAACAGAGTATCCACCGAATACCCTAACTATGACTACACCTTC. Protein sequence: CASSMNRVSTEYPNYDYTF.

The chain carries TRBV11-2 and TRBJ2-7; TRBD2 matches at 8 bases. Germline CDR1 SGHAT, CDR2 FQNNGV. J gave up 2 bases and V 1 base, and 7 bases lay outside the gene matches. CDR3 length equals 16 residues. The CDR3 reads CASSLGVGRGAYEQYF. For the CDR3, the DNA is TGTGCCAGCAGCTTAGGGGTAGGGCGGGGGGCCTACGAGCAGTACTTC.

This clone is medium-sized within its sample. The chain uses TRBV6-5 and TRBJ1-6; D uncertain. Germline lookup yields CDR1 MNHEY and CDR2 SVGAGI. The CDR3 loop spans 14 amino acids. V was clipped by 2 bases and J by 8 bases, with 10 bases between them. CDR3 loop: CASSYRQRDSPLHF. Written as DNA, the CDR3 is TGTGCCAGCAGTTACCGCCAGAGAGATTCACCCCTCCACTTT.

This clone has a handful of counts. In DNA form, the CDR3 reads TGTGCCAGCAGTTCGGCAGGGTACTATGGCTACACCTTC. This codes for CASSSAGYYGYTF. The chain carries TRBV28 and TRBJ1-2, with D tentatively TRBD1 (5 bases). The germline V and J ends were trimmed by 4 bases and 3 bases, with 9 bases remaining between them. The CDR3 loop spans 13 amino acids. Germline lookup yields CDR1 MDHEN and CDR2 SYDVKM.

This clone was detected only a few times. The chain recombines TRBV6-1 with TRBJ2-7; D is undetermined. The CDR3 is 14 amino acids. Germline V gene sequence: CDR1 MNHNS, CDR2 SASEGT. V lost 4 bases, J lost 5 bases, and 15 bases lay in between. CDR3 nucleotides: TGTGCCAGCAGTGCCGGCTGGGTTGGCGACGAGCAGTACTTC. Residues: CASSAGWVGDEQYF.

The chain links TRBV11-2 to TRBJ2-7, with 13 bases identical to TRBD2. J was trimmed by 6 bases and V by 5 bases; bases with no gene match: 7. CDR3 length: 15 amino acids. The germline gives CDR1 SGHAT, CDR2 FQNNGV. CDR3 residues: CASSPPGLAGIEQYF. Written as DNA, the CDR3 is TGTGCCAGCAGCCCCCCGGGACTAGCGGGAATCGAGCAGTACTTC.